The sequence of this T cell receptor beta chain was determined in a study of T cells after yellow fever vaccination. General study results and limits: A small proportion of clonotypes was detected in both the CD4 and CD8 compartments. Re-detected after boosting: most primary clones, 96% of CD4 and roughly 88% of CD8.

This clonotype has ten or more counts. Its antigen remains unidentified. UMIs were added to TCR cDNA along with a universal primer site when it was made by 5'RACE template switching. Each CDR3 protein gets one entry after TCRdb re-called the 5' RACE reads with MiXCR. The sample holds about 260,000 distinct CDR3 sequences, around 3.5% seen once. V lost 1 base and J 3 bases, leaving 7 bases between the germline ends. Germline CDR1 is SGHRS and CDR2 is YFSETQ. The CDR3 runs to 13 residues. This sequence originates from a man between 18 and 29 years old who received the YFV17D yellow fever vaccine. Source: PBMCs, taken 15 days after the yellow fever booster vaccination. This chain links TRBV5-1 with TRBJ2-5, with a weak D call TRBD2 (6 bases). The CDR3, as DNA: TGCGCCAGCAGCTTGACGGGGGAAGAGACCCAGTACTTC. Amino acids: CASSLTGEETQYF. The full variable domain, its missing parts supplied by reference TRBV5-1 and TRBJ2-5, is KAGVTQTPRYLIKTRGQQVTLSCSPISGHRSVSWYQQTPGQGLQFLFEYFSETQRNKGNFPGRFSGRQFSNSRSEMNVSTLELGDSALYLCASSLTGEETQYFGPGTRLLVL.